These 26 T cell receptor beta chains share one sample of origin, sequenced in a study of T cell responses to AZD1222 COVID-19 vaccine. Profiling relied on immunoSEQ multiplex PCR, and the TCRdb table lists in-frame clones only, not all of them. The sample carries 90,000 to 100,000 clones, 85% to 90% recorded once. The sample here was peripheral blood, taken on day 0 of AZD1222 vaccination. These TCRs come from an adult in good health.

This CDR3 reads CASSVEGSGGAQYF. The CDR3 DNA sequence: TGTGCCAGCAGCGTAGAGGGGTCAGGCGGGGCGCAGTATTTT. The chain uses TRBV9 and TRBJ2-3, with D maybe TRBD2 (6 bases). V lost 0 bases and J 10 bases, leaving 15 bases between the germline ends. Germline CDR1 and CDR2: SGDLS and YYNGEE. The CDR3 is 14 residues long.

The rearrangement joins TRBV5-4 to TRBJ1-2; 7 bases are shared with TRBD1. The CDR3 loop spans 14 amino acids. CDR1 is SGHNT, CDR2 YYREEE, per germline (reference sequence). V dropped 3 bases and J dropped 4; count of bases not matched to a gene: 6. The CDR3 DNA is TGTGCCAGCAGCTGGGGCCGGGACAGCTATGGCTACACCTTC. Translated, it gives CASSWGRDSYGYTF.

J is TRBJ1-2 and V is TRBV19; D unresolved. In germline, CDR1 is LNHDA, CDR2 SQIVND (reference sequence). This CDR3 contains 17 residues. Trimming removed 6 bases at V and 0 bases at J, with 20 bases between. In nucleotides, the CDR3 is TGTGCCAGTAGCCCTCCCGGGTCTTTTGTCACTAACTATGGCTACACCTTC. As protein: CASSPPGSFVTNYGYTF.

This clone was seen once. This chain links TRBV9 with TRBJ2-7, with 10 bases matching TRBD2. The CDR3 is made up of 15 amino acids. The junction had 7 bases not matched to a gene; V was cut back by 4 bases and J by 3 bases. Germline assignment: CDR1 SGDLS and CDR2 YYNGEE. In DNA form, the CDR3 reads TGTGCCAGCAGCTCCCAAGCGGGAGGGGGCTACGAGCAGTACTTC. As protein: CASSSQAGGGYEQYF.

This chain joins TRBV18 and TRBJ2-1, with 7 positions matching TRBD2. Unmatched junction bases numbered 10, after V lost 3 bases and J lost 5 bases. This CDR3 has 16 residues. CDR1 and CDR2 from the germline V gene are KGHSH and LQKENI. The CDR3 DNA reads TGTGCCAGCTCACCCTCCTCGGGGGGAGGGCACAATGAGCAGTTCTTC. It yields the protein CASSPSSGGGHNEQFF.

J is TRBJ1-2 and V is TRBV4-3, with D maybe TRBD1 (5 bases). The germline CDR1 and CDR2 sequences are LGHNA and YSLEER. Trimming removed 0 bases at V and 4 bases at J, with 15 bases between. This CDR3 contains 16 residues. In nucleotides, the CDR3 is TGCGCCAGCAGCCAAGAGGTTTTGGGGCGCGGCTATGGCTACACCTTC. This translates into CASSQEVLGRGYGYTF.

CDR3 coding DNA: TGTGCCAGCAGACACGACAGGGGCGTCAATCAGCCCCAGCATTTT. As protein: CASRHDRGVNQPQHF. The V gene is TRBV6-6, the J gene TRBJ1-5; 8 nucleotides agree with TRBD1. Germline assignment: CDR1 MNHNY and CDR2 SVGAGI (reference sequence). The CDR3 is 15 amino acids. V lost 6 bases to trimming and J lost 3 bases; unmatched junction nucleotides: 7.

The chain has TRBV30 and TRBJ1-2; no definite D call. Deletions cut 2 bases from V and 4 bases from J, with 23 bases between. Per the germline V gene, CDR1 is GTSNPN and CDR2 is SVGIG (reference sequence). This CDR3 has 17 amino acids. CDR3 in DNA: TGTGCCTGGAGTATAGGCCAGAATAGCTTCAGTCTCTATGGCTACACCTTC. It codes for CAWSIGQNSFSLYGYTF.

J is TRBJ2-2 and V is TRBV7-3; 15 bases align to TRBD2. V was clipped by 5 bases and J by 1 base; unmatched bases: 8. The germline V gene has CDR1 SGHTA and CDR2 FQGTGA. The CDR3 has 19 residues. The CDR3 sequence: CASSRFPGLAGGNTGELFF. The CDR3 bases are TGTGCCAGCAGCCGATTTCCGGGACTAGCGGGAGGGAACACCGGGGAGCTGTTTTTT.

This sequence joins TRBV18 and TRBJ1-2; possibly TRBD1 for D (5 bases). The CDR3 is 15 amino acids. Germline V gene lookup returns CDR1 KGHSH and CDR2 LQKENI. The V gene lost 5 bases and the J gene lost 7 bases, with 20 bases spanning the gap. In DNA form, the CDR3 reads TGTGCCAGCTCAAGACTCGGGACGGGCTCGGGTGGCTACACCTTC. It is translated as CASSRLGTGSGGYTF. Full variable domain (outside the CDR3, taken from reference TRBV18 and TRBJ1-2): NAGVMQNPRHLVRRRGQEARLRCSPMKGHSHVYWYRQLPEEGLKFMVYLQKENIIDESGMPKERFSAEFPKEGPSILRIQQVVRGDSAAYFCASSRLGTGSGGYTFGSGTRLTVV.

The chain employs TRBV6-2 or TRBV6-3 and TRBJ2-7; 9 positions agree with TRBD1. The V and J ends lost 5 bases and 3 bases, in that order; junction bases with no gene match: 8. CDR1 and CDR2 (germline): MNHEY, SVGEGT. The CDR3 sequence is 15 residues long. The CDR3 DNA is TGTGCCAGCAGTCATACCTGGACAGGGGACTACGAGCAGTACTTC. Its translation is CASSHTWTGDYEQYF.

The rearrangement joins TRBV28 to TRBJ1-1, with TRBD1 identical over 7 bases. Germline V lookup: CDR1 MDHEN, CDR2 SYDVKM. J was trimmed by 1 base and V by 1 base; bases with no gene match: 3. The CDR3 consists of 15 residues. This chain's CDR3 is CASSLSGQRNTEAFF. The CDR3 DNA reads TGTGCCAGCAGTTTATCGGGACAGAGGAACACTGAAGCTTTCTTT. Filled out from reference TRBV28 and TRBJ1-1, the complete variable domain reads DVKVTQSSRYLVKRTGEKVFLECVQDMDHENMFWYRQDPGLGLRLIYFSYDVKMKEKGDIPEGYSVSREKKERFSLILESASTNQTSMYLCASSLSGQRNTEAFFGQGTRLTVV.

In DNA, the CDR3 is TGTGCCAGCAGTTTAAAAGGGTACAATGAGCAGTTCTTC. It translates to CASSLKGYNEQFF. The chain couples TRBV27 to TRBJ2-1; unclear D gene. The germline V gene encodes CDR1 MNHEY and CDR2 SMNVEV (reference sequence). The CDR3 extends over 13 amino acids. Trimming pared 2 bases from V and 4 bases from J, leaving 6 bases between.

The CDR3 DNA sequence: TGTGCCAGCAGTTCCGAGACAGGGGTCCCCACCTACGAGCAGTACTTC. Its protein product is CASSSETGVPTYEQYF. The chain carries TRBV6-5 and TRBJ2-7; 8 bases agree with TRBD1. CDR1 is MNHEY and CDR2 is SVGAGI in the germline V gene. Germline trimming cut 4 bases from V and 2 bases from J; bases unmatched to any gene: 10. The CDR3 has 16 residues.

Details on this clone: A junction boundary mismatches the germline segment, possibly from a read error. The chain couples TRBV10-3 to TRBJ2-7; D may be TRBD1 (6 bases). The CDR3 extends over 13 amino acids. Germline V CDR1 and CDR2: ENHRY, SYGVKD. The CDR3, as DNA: TGTGCCATCAGTGATCAACGGGCTAGGGGGATCCAGTTC. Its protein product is CAISDQRARGIQF.

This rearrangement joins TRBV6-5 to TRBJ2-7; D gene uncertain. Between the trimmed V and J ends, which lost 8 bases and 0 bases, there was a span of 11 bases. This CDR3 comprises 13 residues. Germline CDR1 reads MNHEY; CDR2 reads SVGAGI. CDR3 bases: TGTGCCAGCGCTTCTTTAAGCTCCTACGAGCAGTACTTC. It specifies CASASLSSYEQYF.

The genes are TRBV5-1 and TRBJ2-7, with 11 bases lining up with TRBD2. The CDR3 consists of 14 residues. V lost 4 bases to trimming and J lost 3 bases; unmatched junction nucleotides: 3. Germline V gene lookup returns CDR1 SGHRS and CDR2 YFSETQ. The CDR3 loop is CASSAGTSGYEQYF. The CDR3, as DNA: TGCGCCAGCAGCGCCGGGACTAGCGGCTACGAGCAGTACTTC.

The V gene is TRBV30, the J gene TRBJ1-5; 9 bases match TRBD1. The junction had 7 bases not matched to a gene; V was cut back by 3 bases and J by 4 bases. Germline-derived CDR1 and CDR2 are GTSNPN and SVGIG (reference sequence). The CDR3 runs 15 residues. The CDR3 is CAWSKGTGKNQPQHF. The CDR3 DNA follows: TGTGCCTGGAGCAAAGGGACAGGGAAAAATCAGCCCCAGCATTTT.

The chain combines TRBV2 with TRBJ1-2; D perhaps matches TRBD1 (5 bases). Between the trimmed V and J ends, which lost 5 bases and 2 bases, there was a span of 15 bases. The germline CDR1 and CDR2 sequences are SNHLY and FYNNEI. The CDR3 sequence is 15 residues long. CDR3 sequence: CASSPTLGANYGYTF. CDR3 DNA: TGTGCCAGCAGTCCAACCTTAGGGGCCAACTATGGCTACACCTTC.

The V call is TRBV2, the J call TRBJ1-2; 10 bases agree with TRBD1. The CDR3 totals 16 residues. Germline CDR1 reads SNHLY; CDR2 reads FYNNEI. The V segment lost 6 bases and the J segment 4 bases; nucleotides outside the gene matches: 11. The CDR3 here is CASSATGQGITYGYTF. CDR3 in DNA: TGTGCCAGCAGCGCCACGGGACAGGGGATCACCTATGGCTACACCTTC.

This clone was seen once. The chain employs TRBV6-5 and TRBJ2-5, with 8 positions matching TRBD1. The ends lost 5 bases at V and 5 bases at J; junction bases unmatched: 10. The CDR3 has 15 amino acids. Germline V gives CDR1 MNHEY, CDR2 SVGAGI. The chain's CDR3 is CASSPMAGGAETQYF. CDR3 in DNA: TGTGCCAGCAGTCCCATGGCAGGGGGCGCCGAGACCCAGTACTTC.

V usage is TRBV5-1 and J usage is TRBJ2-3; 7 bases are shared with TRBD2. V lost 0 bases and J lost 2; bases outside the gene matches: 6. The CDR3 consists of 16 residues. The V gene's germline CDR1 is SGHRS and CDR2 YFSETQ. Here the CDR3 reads CASSLGAGEFTDTQYF. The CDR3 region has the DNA TGCGCCAGCAGCTTGGGGGCGGGGGAGTTCACAGATACGCAGTATTTT.

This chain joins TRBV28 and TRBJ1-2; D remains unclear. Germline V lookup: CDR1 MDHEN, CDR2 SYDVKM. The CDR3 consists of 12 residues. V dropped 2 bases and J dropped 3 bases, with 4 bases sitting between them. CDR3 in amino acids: CASSLGHYGYTF. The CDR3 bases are TGTGCCAGCAGTTTAGGTCACTATGGCTACACCTTC.

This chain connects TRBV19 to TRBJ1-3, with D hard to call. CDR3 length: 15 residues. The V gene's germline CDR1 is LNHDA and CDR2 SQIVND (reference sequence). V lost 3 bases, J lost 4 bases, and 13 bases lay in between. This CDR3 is CASSMAGSRGNTIYF. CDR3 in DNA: TGTGCCAGTAGTATGGCGGGGTCGAGGGGAAACACCATATATTTT.

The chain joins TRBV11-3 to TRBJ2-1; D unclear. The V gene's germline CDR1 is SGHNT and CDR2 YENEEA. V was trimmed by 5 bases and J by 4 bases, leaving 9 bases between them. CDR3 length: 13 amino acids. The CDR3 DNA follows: TGTGCCAGCAGCCTCGACGGATACAATGAGCAGTTCTTC. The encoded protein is CASSLDGYNEQFF. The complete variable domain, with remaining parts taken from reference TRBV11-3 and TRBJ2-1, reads EAGVVQSPRYKIIEKKQPVAFWCNPISGHNTLYWYLQNLGQGPELLIRYENEEAVDDSQLPKDRFSAERLKGVDSTLKIQPAELGDSAVYLCASSLDGYNEQFFGPGTRLTVL.

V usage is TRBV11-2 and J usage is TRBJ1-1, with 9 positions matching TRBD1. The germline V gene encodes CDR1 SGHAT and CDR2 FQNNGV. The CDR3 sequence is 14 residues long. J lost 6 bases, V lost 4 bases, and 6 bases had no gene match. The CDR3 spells CASSSSDRGSEAFF. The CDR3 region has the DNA TGTGCCAGCAGCTCCTCGGACAGGGGCTCTGAAGCTTTCTTT.